This T cell receptor (beta chain) derives from a study of shared clonotypes between healthy human individuals. Regarding the study as a whole: An anticipated effect of sequencing depth on clonotype sharing among donors was recognized.

The study drew all its donors from Caucasian adults living in Nashville, Tennessee. This CDR3 has 13 residues. Per the germline V gene, CDR1 is SNHLY and CDR2 is FYNNEI. V lost 5 bases and J lost 1, with 8 bases in between. Points on this clone: The antigen is not known.

Repertoires were generated with immunoSEQ multiplex PCR, while TCRdb's copy carries only in-frame clones and drops some. In the table there are roughly 1.5 million clones, nearly 99% of which are singletons. The rearrangement links TRBV2 to TRBJ1-1; perhaps TRBD1 as D (6 bases). Material: naive CD4+ T cells sorted from blood. This sample's subset: CD45RA+ positively selected. The clonotype originates from a man aged 25 to 40 in good health. In nucleotides, the CDR3 is TGTGCCAGCAGTAACAGGGCGAACACTGAAGCTTTCTTT. Protein product: CASSNRANTEAFF.